This is a list of T cell receptor beta chains from one sample in a study of shared clonotypes between healthy human individuals. TCRdb's table, derived via immunoSEQ multiplex PCR, lists solely in-frame clones and lacks some. The data contain some 530,000 clones, approximately 81% of them seen just once; the ten biggest clones take up more than 9.5%. Material: PBMCs. These receptor sequences come from a woman between 35 and 50 years old in good health. Some clones in this sample may be carry-over from other donors' samples. Both conserved end residues are trimmed from each CDR3. Clone size is shown for a subset of rows, as once, few, many or a class of expanded clone.

CDR3 protein | J gene | clone size | V gene
ASSLFQAGTSREQY | TRBJ2-7 | - | TRBV7-9
ASSRTGDNQPQH | TRBJ1-5 | - | TRBV19
ASSSGPGYGYT | TRBJ1-2 | - | TRBV27
ASSYSGDSSYEQY | TRBJ2-7 | once | TRBV6-5
ASSGTAYSNQPQH | TRBJ1-5 | - | TRBV28
ASSINGLGYNEQF | TRBJ2-1 | few | TRBV11-2
ASSPLTVSDSPLH | TRBJ1-6 | - | TRBV11-2
ASSLSGRWAYEQY | TRBJ2-7 | - | TRBV6-5
ASSQDRQTYT | TRBJ1-2 | - | TRBV4-3
ASSLDGASDEQF | TRBJ2-1 | - | TRBV7-2
ASSLGLKGTSGYTIY | TRBJ1-3 | - | TRBV5-1
SVEKDKGGYT | TRBJ1-2 | - | TRBV29-1
ASSMVQPGGYT | TRBJ1-2 | few | TRBV19
ASRASSSYNEQF | TRBJ2-1 | once | TRBV28
ASRLGAGYQETQY | TRBJ2-5 | once | TRBV6-5
ASRSGSSYEQY | TRBJ2-7 | - | TRBV27
ASSSNTGPYEQY | TRBJ2-7 | - | TRBV7-3
ASGLDWASYEQY | TRBJ2-7 | - | TRBV7-7
AWSLGGGYT | TRBJ1-2 | - | TRBV30
ASSLEGANTEAF | TRBJ1-1 | few | TRBV5-1
ASSSGTSGHGEQF | TRBJ2-1 | - | TRBV7-9
ASSLEAGQGNIQY | TRBJ2-4 | - | TRBV7-2
ASSLVGGNTEAF | TRBJ1-1 | once | TRBV5-1
SARDEGEAF | TRBJ1-1 | - | TRBV20-1
ASSREAGGFRPQH | TRBJ1-5 | - | TRBV6-6
ASSYSDRYYGYT | TRBJ1-2 | once | TRBV6-5
ASSQDPPASGQETQY | TRBJ2-5 | - | TRBV4-2
ASSEWASGNQPQH | TRBJ1-5 | - | TRBV6-1
ASSFPGEGYGYT | TRBJ1-2 | - | TRBV5-4
ASSLAEGTGQETQY | TRBJ2-5 | - | TRBV7-9
ASSSTSGRAPGELF | TRBJ2-2 | - | TRBV5-1
SVERSQGGEQY | TRBJ2-7 | - | TRBV29-1
ASSLDGGELF | TRBJ2-2 | - | TRBV5-8
ASSVDGGKYEQY | TRBJ2-7 | - | TRBV9
ASSLGPDRTYNEQF | TRBJ2-1 | - | TRBV11-2
ASSRGAGASRSHTQY | TRBJ2-3 | - | TRBV28
ASSLDDSPNQPQH | TRBJ1-5 | - | TRBV5-1
ASSPQGQYLKLF | TRBJ1-4 | - | TRBV27
AISETETRSPLH | TRBJ1-6 | many | TRBV10-3
ASSLASDNEQF | TRBJ2-1 | medium-sized | TRBV7-3
ASSWSRRRLTYEQY | TRBJ2-7 | - | TRBV12-1
ATTQSGGNEQF | TRBJ2-1 | - | TRBV18
ATRPDRMNTEAF | TRBJ1-1 | once | TRBV15
SVEHGDTQY | TRBJ2-3 | - | TRBV29-1
ASSNRYPGRLARGGYT | TRBJ1-2 | - | TRBV9
ASSDTYDTDTQY | TRBJ2-3 | - | TRBV2